This T cell receptor (beta chain) was observed in a study of memory CD4+ T cells and cytomegalovirus serostatus. The study, taken as a whole, reports: About 40% of the roughly 160 known CMV-associated TCRbeta sequences appeared in CD4+ memory. CMV serostatus prediction reached median AUC about 0.96, or 0.93 with US-trained model.

The sort gate was single viable CD3+CD4+CD8-CD45RO+ cells for memory CD4+ T cells. Donors' CMV status reflects serum IgG against pp150, pp28, p38, p52. CD4+ T cells were isolated by positive magnetic selection. The data were produced by immunoSEQ multiplex PCR, yet TCRdb's version contains in-frame clones alone and is incomplete. The sample shows 70,000 to 95,000 clones, around 80% of them seen only once. Trimming left V 6 bases short and J 6 bases short, with 10 bases between. This CDR3 has 12 amino acids. The germline V gene encodes CDR1 MNHNY and CDR2 SVGAGI (reference sequence). In regard to this clone: Its cognate antigen is unknown.

Input material: memory CD4+ T cells from blood. V and J are TRBV6-6 and TRBJ2-3; D not certain. The sequence came from an adult in good health and CMV-seronegative. CDR3 coding DNA: TGTGCCAGCAGCCCCGTTCGCGATACGCAGTATTTT. As protein: CASSPVRDTQYF.